These T cell receptor beta chains were read from a single sample in a study of graft-versus-host responses after intestinal transplantation. Sequencing was performed with immunoSEQ multiplex PCR; in TCRdb, only in-frame clones are kept and a portion is missing. The sample records 25,000 to 30,000 clones, about 85% being singletons. The specimen comprised PBMCs, sampled about 420 days after intestinal transplantation. The receptors come from a human patient who received an intestinal transplant, so some T cells may come from the graft donor. The CDR3 runs from the conserved cysteine through the conserved F or W. A D gene is named only where the DNA matches it firmly. Clone size appears in some rows only: once, few, many, or a class for an expanded clone.

size: -; J: TRBJ1-3; V: TRBV9; length: 16; D: -; CDR3: CASSVGTGALGNTIYF; DNA: TGTGCCAGCAGCGTAGGCACGGGGGCATTGGGAAACACCATATATTTT
size: -; J: TRBJ2-2; V: TRBV19; length: 15; D: -; CDR3: CASSIERPNTGELFF; DNA: TGTGCCAGTAGTATAGAGAGACCTAACACCGGGGAGCTGTTTTTT
size: -; J: TRBJ1-2; V: TRBV6-5; length: 13; D: TRBD1; CDR3: CASRAGRGDGYTF; DNA: TGTGCCAGCAGAGCCGGCAGGGGGGATGGCTACACCTTC
size: -; J: TRBJ2-3; V: TRBV6-5; length: 14; D: -; CDR3: CASSQGVSTDTQYF; DNA: TGTGCCAGCAGCCAAGGGGTTAGCACAGATACGCAGTATTTT
size: -; J: TRBJ1-5; V: TRBV2; length: 15; D: -; CDR3: CASSETGTGNQPQHF; DNA: TGTGCCAGCAGTGAAACCGGGACGGGCAATCAGCCCCAGCATTTT
size: -; J: TRBJ1-4; V: TRBV19; length: 17; D: -; CDR3: CASSMRKGETCNEKLFF; DNA: TGTGCCAGTAGTATGCGAAAGGGGGAGACCTGTAATGAAAAACTGTTTTTT
size: -; J: TRBJ2-6; V: TRBV9; length: 15; D: -; CDR3: CASSVAWDGANVLTF; DNA: TGTGCCAGCAGCGTAGCATGGGATGGGGCCAACGTCCTGACTTTC
size: few; J: TRBJ2-7; V: TRBV15; length: 15; D: TRBD1; CDR3: CATSRRPDRPGEQYF; DNA: TGTGCCACCAGCAGACGTCCGGACAGGCCGGGCGAGCAGTACTTC
size: once; J: TRBJ1-6; V: TRBV4-1; length: 15; D: -; CDR3: CASSQVYGDLGALHF; DNA: TGCGCCAGCAGCCAAGTATACGGAGACCTGGGGGCCCTCCACTTT
size: -; J: TRBJ2-1; V: TRBV5-6; length: 15; D: TRBD2; CDR3: CASSDGTSVYNEQFF; DNA: TGTGCCAGCAGCGATGGGACTAGCGTCTACAATGAGCAGTTCTTC
size: -; J: TRBJ1-3; V: TRBV30; length: 14; D: -; CDR3: CAWSVTLSGNTIYF; DNA: TGTGCCTGGAGTGTCACCCTCTCTGGAAACACCATATATTTT
size: -; J: TRBJ2-3; V: TRBV2; length: 19; D: -; CDR3: CANSIRSGTARLVTDTQYF; DNA: TGTGCCAACTCCATTAGATCCGGGACGGCAAGACTAGTCACAGATACGCAGTATTTT
size: -; J: TRBJ1-3; V: TRBV28; length: 14; D: -; CDR3: CASSPHRAGNTIYF; DNA: TGTGCCAGCAGCCCACACAGGGCTGGAAACACCATATATTTT
size: -; J: TRBJ2-2; V: TRBV6-1; length: 14; D: -; CDR3: CATKVGGETGELFF; DNA: TGTGCCACCAAAGTGGGGGGCGAGACCGGGGAGCTGTTTTTT
size: -; J: TRBJ1-1; V: TRBV5-6; length: 15; D: -; CDR3: CASSLVDRWGTEAFF; DNA: TGTGCCAGCAGCTTGGTCGACAGGTGGGGCACTGAAGCTTTCTTT
size: -; J: TRBJ2-7; V: TRBV21-1; length: 12; D: -; CDR3: CASSKGQGEQYF; DNA: TGTGCCAGCAGCAAGGGACAGGGCGAGCAGTACTTC
size: -; J: TRBJ2-7; V: TRBV28; length: 14; D: TRBD2; CDR3: CASSGLAGTDEQYF; DNA: TGTGCCAGCAGTGGACTAGCGGGAACGGACGAGCAGTACTTC
size: once; J: TRBJ2-7; V: TRBV19; length: 15; D: -; CDR3: CASSIPGQGRYEQYF; DNA: TGTGCCAGTAGTATCCCTGGCCAGGGTAGGTACGAGCAGTACTTC
size: -; J: TRBJ1-1; V: TRBV7-9; length: 12; D: -; CDR3: CASSEGWTEAFF; DNA: TGTGCCAGCAGCGAAGGGTGGACTGAAGCTTTCTTT
size: -; J: TRBJ1-1; V: TRBV4-2; length: 15; D: -; CDR3: CASSQEGVPNTEAFF; DNA: TGTGCCAGCAGCCAAGAAGGAGTGCCTAACACTGAAGCTTTCTTT
size: -; J: TRBJ1-1; V: TRBV5-1; length: 15; D: -; CDR3: CASSLKGYEVTEAFF; DNA: TGCGCCAGCAGCTTAAAAGGGTACGAAGTAACTGAAGCTTTCTTT
size: -; J: TRBJ1-3; V: TRBV6-1; length: 13; D: -; CDR3: CASLGRSGNTIYF; DNA: TGTGCCAGCCTGGGGCGCTCTGGAAACACCATATATTTT
size: -; J: TRBJ1-2; V: TRBV5-4; length: 12; D: -; CDR3: CASSLYAGGYTF; DNA: TGTGCCAGCAGCTTATATGCCGGTGGCTACACCTTC
size: -; J: TRBJ2-7; V: TRBV4-1; length: 15; D: TRBD1; CDR3: CASSPSGQGPYEQYF; DNA: TGCGCCAGCAGCCCATCCGGACAGGGTCCCTACGAGCAGTACTTC
size: -; J: TRBJ2-2; V: TRBV27; length: 13; D: -; CDR3: CASSLEGTGELFF; DNA: TGTGCCAGCAGTTTAGAGGGCACCGGGGAGCTGTTTTTT
size: -; J: TRBJ2-7; V: TRBV19; length: 16; D: TRBD2; CDR3: CASSIEVGGGSYEQYF; DNA: TGTGCCAGTAGTATAGAGGTAGGCGGGGGTTCCTACGAGCAGTACTTC
size: -; J: TRBJ2-3; V: TRBV29-1; length: 15; D: -; CDR3: CSVAGGSTSTDTQYF; DNA: TGCAGCGTCGCCGGCGGCTCGACGAGCACAGATACGCAGTATTTT
size: -; J: TRBJ1-6; V: TRBV6-5; length: 14; D: -; CDR3: CASSYTDDNSPLHF; DNA: TGTGCCAGCAGTTACACAGATGATAATTCACCCCTCCACTTT
size: -; J: TRBJ2-3; V: TRBV7-7; length: 13; D: -; CDR3: CASSLGARELQYF; DNA: TGTGCCAGCAGCTTAGGGGCGCGTGAGTTGCAGTATTTT
size: -; J: TRBJ2-3; V: TRBV19; length: 14; D: -; CDR3: CASSTWAGTDTQYF; DNA: TGTGCCAGTAGTACCTGGGCCGGGACAGATACGCAGTATTTT
size: -; J: TRBJ2-1; V: TRBV11-2; length: 13; D: -; CDR3: CASSPGPINEQFF; DNA: TGTGCCAGCAGCCCGGGACCGATCAATGAGCAGTTCTTC
size: -; J: TRBJ1-2; V: TRBV19; length: 15; D: -; CDR3: CASRIIAPGRYGYTF; DNA: TGTGCCAGTAGGATTATAGCCCCGGGACGCTATGGCTACACCTTC
size: -; J: TRBJ2-3; V: TRBV5-1; length: 12; D: -; CDR3: CASSLPTDTQYF; DNA: TGCGCCAGCAGTCTGCCCACAGATACGCAGTATTTT
size: -; J: TRBJ1-1; V: TRBV30; length: 13; D: -; CDR3: CAWSVQLGTEAFF; DNA: TGTGCCTGGAGTGTACAACTGGGGACTGAAGCTTTCTTT
size: -; J: TRBJ1-1; V: TRBV2; length: 16; D: -; CDR3: CASSEQDLWGPTEAFF; DNA: TGTGCCAGCAGTGAACAAGATTTGTGGGGCCCCACTGAAGCTTTCTTT
size: -; J: TRBJ2-1; V: TRBV7-3; length: 15; D: TRBD1; CDR3: CASSLDTTGDNEQFF; DNA: TGTGCCAGCAGCTTAGACACCACAGGGGACAATGAGCAGTTCTTC
size: -; J: TRBJ1-1; V: TRBV4-1; length: 15; D: TRBD1; CDR3: CASSLMTGVYTEAFF; DNA: TGCGCCAGCAGCCTGATGACAGGGGTTTACACTGAAGCTTTCTTT
size: -; J: TRBJ2-1; V: TRBV4-1; length: 15; D: -; CDR3: CASSQDFPLADEQFF; DNA: TGCGCCAGCAGCCAAGATTTCCCGTTGGCGGATGAGCAGTTCTTC
size: -; J: TRBJ2-2; V: TRBV30; length: 13; D: -; CDR3: CAWSVQGTGELFF; DNA: TGTGCCTGGAGTGTTCAGGGGACCGGGGAGCTGTTTTTT
size: -; J: TRBJ2-5; V: TRBV7-2; length: 12; D: -; CDR3: CASSSYQETQYF; DNA: TGTGCCAGCAGCTCGTACCAAGAGACCCAGTACTTC
size: -; J: TRBJ1-1; V: TRBV29-1; length: 12; D: -; CDR3: CSVVQGLAEAFF; DNA: TGCAGCGTTGTTCAGGGACTCGCTGAAGCTTTCTTT
size: -; J: TRBJ2-3; V: TRBV6-4; length: 20; D: TRBD2; CDR3: CASSDSKAGGLTPSTDTQYF; DNA: TGTGCCAGCAGTGACTCGAAGGCGGGGGGACTAACACCTAGCACAGATACGCAGTATTTT
size: once; J: TRBJ2-7; V: TRBV5-1; length: 14; D: -; CDR3: CASRRDFYSYEQYF; DNA: TGCGCCAGCAGACGGGACTTTTACTCCTACGAGCAGTACTTC
size: -; J: TRBJ2-7; V: TRBV9; length: 14; D: -; CDR3: CASSVDGTNYEQYF; DNA: TGTGCCAGCAGCGTAGACGGGACCAACTACGAGCAGTACTTC